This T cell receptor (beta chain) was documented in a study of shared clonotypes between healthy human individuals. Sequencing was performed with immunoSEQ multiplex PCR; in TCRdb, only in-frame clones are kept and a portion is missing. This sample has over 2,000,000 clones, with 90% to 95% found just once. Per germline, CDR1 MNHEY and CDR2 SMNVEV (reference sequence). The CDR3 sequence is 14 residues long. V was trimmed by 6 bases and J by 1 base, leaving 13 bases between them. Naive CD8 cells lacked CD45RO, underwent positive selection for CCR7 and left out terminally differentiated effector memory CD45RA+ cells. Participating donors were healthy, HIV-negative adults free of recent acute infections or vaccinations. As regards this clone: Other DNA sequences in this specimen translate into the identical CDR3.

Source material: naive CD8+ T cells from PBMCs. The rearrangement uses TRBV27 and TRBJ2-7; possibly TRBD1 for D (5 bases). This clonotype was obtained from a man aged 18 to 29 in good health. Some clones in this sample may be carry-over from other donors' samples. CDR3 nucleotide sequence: TGTGCCAGCAGCCCCAGGGTGGGGTCCTACGAGCAGTACTTC. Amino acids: CASSPRVGSYEQYF.